A single sample gave rise to the 8 T cell receptor beta chains below, sequenced in a study of shared clonotypes between healthy human individuals. Sequenced by immunoSEQ multiplex PCR; TCRdb stores in-frame clones only, minus some. The repertoire holds about 1.5 million clones, with approximately 98% as singletons. Sequenced material: naive CD4+ T cells sorted from blood. This sample's subset: CD45RA+ positively selected. The receptors come from a man aged 25 to 45 in good health.

Comments on this clone: Other DNA sequences in the same sample also yield this CDR3. The J gene is TRBJ2-5, the V gene TRBV11-2; the D is unclear. This CDR3 has 14 residues. The V and J ends lost 0 bases and 0 bases respectively, with 5 bases between them. CDR1 is SGHAT, CDR2 FQNNGV, per germline. CDR3 sequence: CASSLEPYQETQYF. In nucleotides, the CDR3 is TGTGCCAGCAGCTTAGAGCCCTACCAAGAGACCCAGTACTTC.

V and J are TRBV28 and TRBJ2-4; D perhaps matches TRBD1 (5 bases). V gave up 3 bases and J gave up 6 bases, with 12 bases separating them. Germline loops: CDR1 MDHEN, CDR2 SYDVKM. CDR3 length: 14 amino acids. CDR3: CASSFSGRVNIQYF. CDR3 sequence (DNA): TGTGCCAGCAGTTTTTCGGGCAGGGTAAACATTCAGTACTTC. Combining the CDR3 with reference TRBV28 and TRBJ2-4 gives the whole variable domain DVKVTQSSRYLVKRTGEKVFLECVQDMDHENMFWYRQDPGLGLRLIYFSYDVKMKEKGDIPEGYSVSREKKERFSLILESASTNQTSMYLCASSFSGRVNIQYFGAGTRLSVL.

The rearrangement links TRBV2 to TRBJ2-2; either TRBD1 or TRBD2 may fit D (5 bases each). Germline V gene data show CDR1 as SNHLY and CDR2 as FYNNEI. The germline V and J ends were trimmed by 6 bases and 3 bases, with 14 bases remaining between them. This CDR3 spans 15 amino acids. The CDR3 DNA sequence: TGTGCCAGCAGCACCGGGACCTTACACACCGGGGAGCTGTTTTTT. Its translation: CASSTGTLHTGELFF.

This clone was recorded once. The chain has TRBV20-1 and TRBJ2-5, with D hard to call. The CDR3 contains 10 residues. Trimming pared 4 bases from V and 4 bases from J, leaving 4 bases between. The germline gives CDR1 DFQATT, CDR2 SNEGSKA (reference sequence). CDR3 nucleotides: TGCAGTGCTATTGGAGAGACCCAGTACTTC. Translated: CSAIGETQYF.

This clone showed up just once. V gene TRBV14 combines with J gene TRBJ2-7; 12 nucleotides agree with TRBD2. CDR1 SGHDN and CDR2 FVKESK come from the germline V gene. The CDR3 totals 15 residues. The V and J ends lost 1 base and 4 bases, in that order; junction bases with no gene match: 2. The CDR3 protein is CASSQGLAGVYEQYF. CDR3 coding DNA: TGTGCCAGCAGCCAAGGACTAGCGGGAGTTTACGAGCAGTACTTC. The whole variable domain, remainder taken from reference TRBV14 and TRBJ2-7, is EAGVTQFPSHSVIEKGQTVTLRCDPISGHDNLYWYRRVMGKEIKFLLHFVKESKQDESGMPNNRFLAERTGGTYSTLKVQPAELEDSGVYFCASSQGLAGVYEQYFGPGTRLTVT.

The chain couples TRBV11-2 to TRBJ2-2; D remains unclear. The CDR3 has 13 residues. V dropped 2 bases and J dropped 6 bases, with 7 bases sitting between them. CDR1 SGHAT and CDR2 FQNNGV come from the germline V gene. This CDR3 reads CASSLFQPGELFF. In DNA, the CDR3 is TGTGCCAGCAGCTTATTCCAGCCCGGGGAGCTGTTTTTT. The whole variable domain, remainder taken from reference TRBV11-2 and TRBJ2-2, is EAGVAQSPRYKIIEKRQSVAFWCNPISGHATLYWYQQILGQGPKLLIQFQNNGVVDDSQLPKDRFSAERLKGVDSTLKIQPAKLEDSAVYLCASSLFQPGELFFGEGSRLTVL.

The sample holds a few counts of this clone. The CDR3 bases are TGTGCCAGCAGTGTCAGGGTTGAAAAACTGTTTTTT. Protein: CASSVRVEKLFF. The rearrangement uses TRBV2 and TRBJ1-4; D is perhaps TRBD1 (5 bases). CDR1 is SNHLY, CDR2 FYNNEI, per germline. The V gene lost 4 bases and the J gene lost 7 bases, with 7 bases spanning the gap. CDR3 length equals 12 residues.

The chain is built from TRBV7-2 and TRBJ2-3; 12 bases map to TRBD2. The J segment lost 7 bases and the V segment lost 5 bases, leaving 7 bases of the junction unmatched. Germline V gene data show CDR1 as SGHTA and CDR2 as FQGNSA. This CDR3 is built from 15 residues. The CDR3 DNA sequence: TGTGCCAGCAGCCGTCAGGGACTAGCGGGCCATACGCAGTATTTT. Translation gives CASSRQGLAGHTQYF.